A single sample gave rise to the 17 T cell receptor beta chains below, sequenced in a study of blood T cells in healthy people across ages. The use of a sample-barcoded 5' primer and a J-beta primer mix characterized a second PCR of 7 to 11 cycles. Each CDR3 protein gets one entry after TCRdb re-called the 5' RACE reads with MiXCR. The sample includes approximately 880,000 distinct CDR3 sequences, around 48% seen only once; the top ten take under 15%. The sequenced sample was blood. All receptors come from a man aged 30 to 45 in good health.

The V gene is TRBV3-1, the J gene TRBJ2-3; 7 positions agree with TRBD1. V dropped 4 bases and J dropped 3; count of bases not matched to a gene: 10. CDR1 and CDR2 from the germline V gene are LGHDT and YNNKEL (reference sequence). The CDR3 length is 16 residues. CDR3 sequence (DNA): TGTGCCAGCAGCCCCTCGGCAGGGGGATTAACAGATACGCAGTATTTT. Translating it yields CASSPSAGGLTDTQYF.

The chain employs TRBV27 and TRBJ2-3, with no clear D. Germline V gives CDR1 MNHEY, CDR2 SMNVEV (reference sequence). The CDR3 totals 11 residues. With 6 bases removed from V and 11 bases from J, the gap between germline ends came to 12 bases. The CDR3 nucleotides are TGTGCCAGCAGCACGAGGTCGGAGCAGTATTTT. Translated: CASSTRSEQYF.

This chain joins TRBV6-5 and TRBJ2-3, with 7 nucleotides matching TRBD2. Germline V gene data show CDR1 as MNHEY and CDR2 as SVGAGI. The CDR3 totals 15 residues. V shed 8 bases, J shed 0 bases, and the junction held 8 bases outside the gene matches. The CDR3 nucleotides read TGTGCCAGCGGTAGGACGGGGGGTAGCACAGATACGCAGTATTTT. This sequence encodes CASGRTGGSTDTQYF.

The chain has TRBV4-2 and TRBJ2-7; TRBD2 matches at 7 bases. The CDR3 is made up of 17 amino acids. V dropped 0 bases and J dropped 0; count of bases not matched to a gene: 8. CDR1 and CDR2 (germline): LGHNA, YNFKEQ. Here the CDR3 reads CASSQDVQRGSSYEQYF. CDR3 bases: TGTGCCAGCAGCCAAGATGTCCAGCGGGGAAGCTCCTACGAGCAGTACTTC.

The chain carries TRBV10-3 and TRBJ2-6, with TRBD1 matching over 9 bases. The junction had 4 bases not matched to a gene; V was cut back by 4 bases and J by 0 bases. Germline CDR1 ENHRY, CDR2 SYGVKD. This CDR3 is built from 17 residues. CDR3 residues: CAISGTGEGSGANVLTF. The CDR3 bases are TGTGCCATCAGTGGGACAGGGGAGGGCTCTGGGGCCAACGTCCTGACTTTC.

Many counts were recorded for this clonotype. This chain uses TRBV7-2 with TRBJ2-1; no clear D gene. The V gene lost 2 bases and the J gene lost 0 bases, with 8 bases spanning the gap. The CDR3 is made up of 15 amino acids. The V gene's germline CDR1 is SGHTA and CDR2 FQGNSA. The CDR3 here is CASSLSRSSYNEQFF. The CDR3, as DNA: TGTGCCAGCAGCTTATCCCGGAGCTCCTACAATGAGCAGTTCTTC.

This clonotype has a handful of counts. The rearrangement uses TRBV28 and TRBJ2-4; D is perhaps TRBD2 (6 bases). CDR3 length equals 13 residues. Germline V CDR1 and CDR2: MDHEN, SYDVKM. The V gene lost 5 bases and the J gene lost 4 bases, with 9 bases spanning the gap. The CDR3 reads CASSMEGKNIQYF. CDR3 sequence (DNA): TGTGCCAGCAGTATGGAGGGAAAAAACATTCAGTACTTC.

This clonotype turned up a few times. The V call is TRBV6-6, the J call TRBJ2-7; 7 bases line up with TRBD1. The CDR3 is made up of 13 amino acids. CDR1 and CDR2 from the germline V gene are MNHNY and SVGAGI (reference sequence). V lost 9 bases, J lost 0 bases, and 5 bases stayed unmatched. The chain's CDR3 is CASSGQASYEQYF. CDR3 DNA: TGTGCCAGTTCAGGACAGGCCTCCTACGAGCAGTACTTC.

A note on this clonotype: This may be a read error, as it is one base from a much larger clone. The J gene is TRBJ1-1, the V gene TRBV12-3 or TRBV12-4; a weak D match, TRBD1 (5 bases). The CDR3 has 14 amino acids. V lost 6 bases and J lost 10, with 21 bases in between. CDR3 residues: CASRMSGAGMTAFF. The CDR3 nucleotides read TGTGCCAGCAGAATGTCCGGGGCAGGGATGACAGCTTTCTTT.

The CDR3 loop is CASTPPGLAGREQFF. CDR3 bases: TGTGCCAGCACTCCTCCGGGACTAGCGGGGAGGGAGCAGTTCTTC. The rearrangement uses TRBV2 and TRBJ2-1; 13 bases agree with TRBD2. Germline V gives CDR1 SNHLY, CDR2 FYNNEI. The CDR3 runs 15 residues. Losses at the gene ends were 7 bases for V and 10 bases for J; bases not matched to a gene: 10. Based on the CDR3 plus reference TRBV2 and TRBJ2-1, the full variable domain is EPEVTQTPSHQVTQMGQEVILRCVPISNHLYFYWYRQILGQKVEFLVSFYNNEISEKSEIFDDQFSVERPDGSNFTLKIRSTKLEDSAMYFCASTPPGLAGREQFFGPGTRLTVL.

The rearrangement joins TRBV6-5 to TRBJ1-4; possible D gene TRBD1, 6 bases. Germline CDR1 and CDR2: MNHEY and SVGAGI. V dropped 0 bases and J dropped 7 bases, with 12 bases sitting between them. The CDR3 contains 15 residues. The CDR3 nucleotides are TGTGCCAGCAGTTACTCCGGGGGGCGCGTTGAAAAACTGTTTTTT. Residues: CASSYSGGRVEKLFF.

CDR3 protein: CSAPRGDYNSPLHF. CDR3 DNA: TGCAGTGCCCCCCGGGGGGACTATAATTCACCCCTCCACTTT. V and J are TRBV20-1 and TRBJ1-6, with D possibly being TRBD1 (5 bases). This CDR3 has 14 residues. The V and J ends lost 6 bases and 3 bases respectively, with 12 bases between them. Germline V gene data show CDR1 as DFQATT and CDR2 as SNEGSKA (reference sequence).

This clonotype showed up just a few times. The chain carries TRBV27 and TRBJ1-4, with D perhaps TRBD1 (5 bases). The germline CDR1 and CDR2 sequences are MNHEY and SMNVEV (reference sequence). V was clipped by 8 bases and J by 7 bases, with 5 bases between them. The length of the CDR3 is 10 residues. CDR3 sequence reads: CASGGEKLFF. As DNA, the CDR3 is TGTGCCAGCGGGGGTGAAAAACTGTTTTTT.

The chain combines TRBV7-9 with TRBJ2-4; D gene uncertain. This CDR3 spans 13 amino acids. Trimming removed 4 bases at V and 0 bases at J, with 4 bases between. Germline CDR1 reads SEHNR; CDR2 reads FQNEAQ (reference sequence). The CDR3 region is CASSSIAKNIQYF. Written as DNA, the CDR3 is TGTGCCAGCAGCTCGATAGCCAAAAACATTCAGTACTTC.

V gene TRBV7-9 combines with J gene TRBJ2-2; D is possibly TRBD1 or TRBD2 (5 bases each). The CDR3 extends over 15 amino acids. CDR1 is SEHNR and CDR2 is FQNEAQ in the germline V gene (reference sequence). Trimming left V 9 bases short and J 4 bases short, with 18 bases between. CDR3 protein: CASPRAGYGTGELFF. The DNA for the CDR3 is TGTGCCAGTCCGCGGGCAGGGTACGGCACCGGGGAGCTGTTTTTT.

The V and J genes are TRBV29-1 and TRBJ2-1; possible D gene TRBD2, 6 bases. Trimming took off 5 bases at V and 8 bases at J, with 13 bases between the two ends. Germline CDR1 is SQVTM and CDR2 is ANQGSEA. The CDR3 is 12 residues long. DNA of the CDR3: TGCAGCGTTCTAGCGCCGGGGGATGAGCAGTTCTTC. Protein: CSVLAPGDEQFF.

This sequence joins TRBV20-1 and TRBJ2-3, with 12 nucleotides matching TRBD2. V shed 6 bases, J shed 5 bases, and the junction held 15 bases outside the gene matches. Germline V lookup: CDR1 DFQATT, CDR2 SNEGSKA (reference sequence). The CDR3 sequence is 17 residues long. CDR3 sequence: CSATPYLAGGPEDTQYF. The CDR3 DNA is TGCAGTGCAACTCCTTACCTAGCGGGGGGGCCTGAAGATACGCAGTATTTT.